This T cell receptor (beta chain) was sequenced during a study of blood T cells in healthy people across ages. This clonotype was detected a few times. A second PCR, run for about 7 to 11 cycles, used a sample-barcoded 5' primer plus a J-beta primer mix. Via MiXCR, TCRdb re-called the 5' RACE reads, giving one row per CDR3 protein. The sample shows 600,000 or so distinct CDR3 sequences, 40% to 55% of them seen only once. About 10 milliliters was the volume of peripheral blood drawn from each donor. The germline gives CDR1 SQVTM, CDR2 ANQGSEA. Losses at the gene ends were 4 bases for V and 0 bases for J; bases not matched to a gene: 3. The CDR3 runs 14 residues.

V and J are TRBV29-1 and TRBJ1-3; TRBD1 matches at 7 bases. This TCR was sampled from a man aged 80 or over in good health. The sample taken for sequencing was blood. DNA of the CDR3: TGCAGCGTTGCGGACAGGAGCTCTGGAAACACCATATATTTT. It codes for CSVADRSSGNTIYF.